This entry describes one T cell receptor beta chain. Its target is unknown. While unrecorded immune exposures were likely, the donors were nominally healthy when sampled. J lost 5 bases, V lost 5 bases, and 10 bases had no gene match. In germline, CDR1 is MNHEY, CDR2 SMNVEV (reference sequence). This CDR3 region has 17 residues. PCR involved 60 Vbeta and 13 Jbeta primers. Some clones are missing from TCRdb's copy, which holds only in-frame ones; the method was immunoSEQ multiplex PCR. The sample contains around 200,000 clones, around four fifths of which appear only once. The data were taken from a study of cytomegalovirus exposure and HLA in healthy donors. Study findings and constraints: HLA alleles were associated with 18,000 or so TCR beta sequences in a later analysis at 0.05 false discovery rate. Apparent HLA restriction characterized most CMV-associated TCR beta chains in a later analysis. Researchers reported in a later analysis that common viral pathogens appeared linked to several top clusters.

This TCR was sampled from a man in his forties or fifties in good health and CMV-seronegative. The rearrangement joins TRBV27 to TRBJ2-2; 11 bases match TRBD2. Source material: PBMCs. The chain's CDR3 is CASSISLAGVMTGELFF. The CDR3, as DNA: TGTGCCAGCAGTATCTCACTAGCGGGAGTTATGACCGGGGAGCTGTTTTTT.